This T cell receptor beta chain was identified in a study of cytomegalovirus exposure and HLA in healthy donors. In the PCR, 60 Vbeta and 13 Jbeta primers were used. Only in-frame clones appear in the TCRdb table, and some are missing; sequencing was by immunoSEQ multiplex PCR. This table holds over 70,000 clones, around 82% found once. Study outcomes and limitations: A missense DCLRE1C variant was associated with V- and J-gene trimming of TCR beta chains in a later analysis, and an independent cohort replicated the association. The study recorded over 150 TCR beta chains that were cytomegalovirus-associated. Later analysis reportedly placed an Asian-associated ancestry cluster below the roughly 630-donor mean in N-insertions.

Note on this clone: The antigen remains unidentified.

There are 16 residues in the CDR3. Per the germline V gene, CDR1 is MRHNA and CDR2 is SNTAGT. The V gene end was trimmed by 2 bases and the J gene end by 4 bases; junction bases not matched to a gene: 0. Sequencing used PBMCs. The V gene is TRBV6-4, the J gene TRBJ2-3, with 16 bases identical to TRBD2. The origin of this receptor is a man aged 18 to 35 in good health and CMV-seronegative. CDR3 residues: CASSDGTSGGADTQYF. The CDR3 region has the DNA TGTGCCAGCAGTGACGGGACTAGCGGGGGGGCAGATACGCAGTATTTT.